These 25 T cell receptor beta chains were all obtained from the same sample, sequenced in a study of radiotherapy plus CTLA-4 blockade in lung cancer. Generated by immunoSEQ multiplex PCR, the TCRdb table keeps only in-frame clones and is missing some. Of 90,000 to 100,000 clones listed, roughly 79% are singletons. This specimen was peripheral blood, taken from a patient treated with radiotherapy plus ipilimumab. Receptor source: a human donor with non-small cell lung cancer who had a partial response to radiotherapy plus ipilimumab. Some clones in this sample may be carry-over from other donors' samples.

The chain links TRBV18 to TRBJ1-1; D may be TRBD1 (6 bases). Germline assignment: CDR1 KGHSH and CDR2 LQKENI. V was pared by 7 bases and J by 0 bases, with 15 bases between. This CDR3 has 15 amino acids. The CDR3 loop reads CASWRTVNMNTEAFF. Written as DNA, the CDR3 is TGTGCCAGCTGGCGGACAGTCAACATGAACACTGAAGCTTTCTTT.

This clone was recorded only once. This sequence joins TRBV7-9 and TRBJ1-6; maybe TRBD1 (6 bases). This CDR3 contains 15 residues. Trimming took off 5 bases at V and 5 bases at J, with 13 bases between the two ends. CDR1 and CDR2 from the germline V gene are SEHNR and FQNEAQ (reference sequence). In nucleotides, the CDR3 is TGTGCCAGCAGCGAAGCGGGGGCCCATAATTCACCCCTCCACTTT. Encoded protein: CASSEAGAHNSPLHF. Based on the CDR3 plus reference TRBV7-9 and TRBJ1-6, the full variable domain is DTGVSQNPRHKITKRGQNVTFRCDPISEHNRLYWYRQTLGQGPEFLTYFQNEAQLEKSRLLSDRFSAERPKGSFSTLEIQRTEQGDSAMYLCASSEAGAHNSPLHFGNGTRLTVT.

The chain joins TRBV6-5 to TRBJ2-7; 10 positions agree with TRBD1. Germline values: CDR1 MNHEY, CDR2 SVGAGI. The CDR3 is 15 residues long. Trimming took 5 bases from V and 2 from J; bases not matched to a gene: 6. In DNA form, the CDR3 reads TGTGCCAGCAGTCACCGGGACAGGGGACCCTACGAGCAGTACTTC. It translates to CASSHRDRGPYEQYF.

V is TRBV28 and J is TRBJ2-4, with 14 nucleotides matching TRBD2. The CDR3 consists of 14 residues. CDR1 is MDHEN and CDR2 is SYDVKM in the germline V gene. Germline trimming cut 5 bases from V and 12 bases from J; bases unmatched to any gene: 6. The CDR3 DNA follows: TGTGCCAGCAGTGAGACTAGCGGGGGGGCACCTCAGTACTTC. Translated, it gives CASSETSGGAPQYF.

The genes are TRBV28 and TRBJ2-7; 9 bases are a match to TRBD2. The CDR3 consists of 17 residues. Germline-derived CDR1 and CDR2 are MDHEN and SYDVKM. V was clipped by 7 bases and J by 0 bases; unmatched bases: 13. The DNA for the CDR3 is TGTGCCAGCACCCAGGTGGGGCGGGGGGGAATCTCCTACGAGCAGTACTTC. This codes for CASTQVGRGGISYEQYF.

V usage is TRBV7-3 and J usage is TRBJ2-1; weak D call: TRBD2 (6 bases). This CDR3 has 13 amino acids. V was shortened by 5 bases and J by 10 bases, with 15 bases between the two germline ends. Looked up from germline, CDR1 is SGHTA and CDR2 is FQGTGA. As DNA, the CDR3 is TGTGCCAGCAGCCCGTCGGGACTGGGAGAGCAGTTCTTC. Its translation: CASSPSGLGEQFF.

This chain links TRBV25-1 with TRBJ1-6, with TRBD1 identical over 7 bases. V gave up 3 bases and J gave up 8 bases; unmatched junction bases: 7. This CDR3 region has 15 residues. Germline V lookup: CDR1 MGHDK, CDR2 SYGVNS. CDR3 DNA sequence: TGTGCCAGCAGTGATTCCGACAGGGTGGATTCACCCCTCCACTTT. Residues: CASSDSDRVDSPLHF.

This chain uses TRBV6-5 with TRBJ2-7, with D perhaps TRBD1 (5 bases). Germline V gene data show CDR1 as MNHEY and CDR2 as SVGAGI. Trimming took 3 bases from V and 2 from J, leaving 14 bases between them. CDR3 size: 15 residues. CDR3 loop: CASSYGRQRPYEQYF. The CDR3 region has the DNA TGTGCCAGCAGTTATGGCCGACAGAGACCCTACGAGCAGTACTTC.

The chain is built from TRBV7-2 and TRBJ2-2, with TRBD1 matching 10 bases. The trim removed 5 bases at V and 3 bases at J, leaving 6 bases unmatched. The CDR3 length is 16 residues. Per germline, CDR1 SGHTA and CDR2 FQGNSA. CDR3 protein: CASSLRGQGDTGELFF. The CDR3 DNA reads TGTGCCAGCAGCCTACGCGGACAGGGGGACACCGGGGAGCTGTTTTTT. Supplemented by reference TRBV7-2 and TRBJ2-2, the full variable domain reads GAGVSQSPSNKVTEKGKDVELRCDPISGHTALYWYRQSLGQGLEFLIYFQGNSAPDKSGLPSDRFSAERTGGSVSTLTIQRTQQEDSAVYLCASSLRGQGDTGELFFGEGSRLTVL.

The rearrangement links TRBV4-1 to TRBJ1-1, with 7 bases identical to TRBD1. The CDR3 spans 15 residues. The V segment lost 0 bases and the J segment 7 bases; nucleotides outside the gene matches: 8. Germline V gene lookup returns CDR1 MGHRA and CDR2 YSYEKL. The CDR3 is CASSQDMAGGREAFF. In DNA, the CDR3 is TGCGCCAGCAGCCAAGATATGGCAGGGGGACGTGAAGCTTTCTTT.

The V gene is TRBV6-1, the J gene TRBJ2-7, with 7 positions matching TRBD1. From germline, CDR1 is MNHNS and CDR2 SASEGT. V dropped 6 bases and J dropped 3; count of bases not matched to a gene: 2. The CDR3 contains 12 residues. CDR3 in amino acids: CASRTGVYEQYF. CDR3 bases: TGTGCCAGCAGAACAGGGGTCTACGAGCAGTACTTC.

This clone has a count of ten or more. V and J are TRBV7-9 and TRBJ1-2; TRBD1 matches 7 bases. Unmatched junction bases numbered 7, after V lost 1 base and J lost 11 bases. The length of the CDR3 is 13 residues. Per germline, CDR1 SEHNR and CDR2 FQNEAQ (reference sequence). In DNA, the CDR3 is TGTGCCAGCAGCTTAGATTGGGGGACAGAATACACCTTC. Its translation: CASSLDWGTEYTF.

This sequence joins TRBV19 and TRBJ1-1, with 7 bases identical to TRBD1. Trimming removed 6 bases from V and 0 bases from J; junction bases left unmatched: 10. Germline lookup yields CDR1 LNHDA and CDR2 SQIVND (reference sequence). The CDR3 spans 16 residues. CDR3 residues: CASRPPPGTVNTEAFF. Written as DNA, the CDR3 is TGTGCCAGTAGACCACCCCCCGGGACAGTGAACACTGAAGCTTTCTTT.

The rearrangement uses TRBV5-5 and TRBJ2-5; TRBD2 agrees at 8 bases. Germline-derived CDR1 and CDR2 are SGHKS and YYEKEE (reference sequence). The CDR3 is made up of 14 amino acids. J was trimmed by 5 bases and V by 4 bases; bases with no gene match: 7. CDR3: CASSPRAGAETQYF. The CDR3 DNA sequence: TGTGCCAGCAGCCCCAGAGCGGGGGCCGAGACCCAGTACTTC.

The rearrangement uses TRBV19 and TRBJ2-5; D uncertain. Looked up from germline, CDR1 is LNHDA and CDR2 is SQIVND (reference sequence). V shed 5 bases and J shed 4 bases, with 11 bases lying between them. The CDR3 totals 13 residues. The CDR3 region has the DNA TGTGCCAGTAGTCTCCCCCACGGAGAGACCCAGTACTTC. Protein sequence: CASSLPHGETQYF.

Details on this clone: This same CDR3 is encoded by further DNA sequences in the sample. V usage is TRBV5-1 and J usage is TRBJ2-5, with 7 bases fitting TRBD1. After removal of 4 bases from V and 5 bases from J, the junction contained 11 bases not matched to a gene. Germline assignment: CDR1 SGHRS and CDR2 YFSETQ. The CDR3 extends over 15 amino acids. CDR3 residues: CASSRGDSSRETQYF. The CDR3 bases are TGCGCCAGCAGCAGAGGGGACAGTTCTAGGGAGACCCAGTACTTC. The full variable domain, rest sourced from reference TRBV5-1 and TRBJ2-5, is KAGVTQTPRYLIKTRGQQVTLSCSPISGHRSVSWYQQTPGQGLQFLFEYFSETQRNKGNFPGRFSGRQFSNSRSEMNVSTLELGDSALYLCASSRGDSSRETQYFGPGTRLLVL.

V usage is TRBV29-1 and J usage is TRBJ2-4; no firm D call. The CDR3 length is 13 residues. Germline-derived CDR1 and CDR2 are SQVTM and ANQGSEA. V was shortened by 4 bases and J by 0 bases, with 7 bases between the two germline ends. CDR3 sequence (DNA): TGCAGCGTTGGAGGAGCAGCCAAAAACATTCAGTACTTC. Translating gives CSVGGAAKNIQYF. Using reference TRBV29-1 and TRBJ2-4 for the parts outside the CDR3, the full variable domain is SAVISQKPSRDICQRGTSLTIQCQVDSQVTMMFWYRQQPGQSLTLIATANQGSEATYESGFVIDKFPISRPNLTFSTLTVSNMSPEDSSIYLCSVGGAAKNIQYFGAGTRLSVL.

This clone was picked up a small number of times. This likely traces to a read error, being one base from a far larger clone. The same CDR3 is also encoded by other DNA sequences in this sample. J is TRBJ1-3 and V is TRBV5-6, with D possibly TRBD1 on 6 matching bases. Germline CDR1 is SGHDT and CDR2 is YYEEEE. V lost 4 bases, J lost 4 bases, and 12 bases lay in between. This CDR3 has 14 residues. CDR3 DNA: TGTGCCAGCAGCCTGGTAGGGACAGGAAACACCATATATTTT. Translating it yields CASSLVGTGNTIYF.

The V gene is TRBV2, the J gene TRBJ1-4; perhaps TRBD1 as D (6 bases). V was cut by 7 bases and J by 8 bases, with 17 bases left in between. CDR3 length: 14 amino acids. The germline CDR1 and CDR2 sequences are SNHLY and FYNNEI. In DNA, the CDR3 is TGTGCCAGCACCGGAACAGGGACCCAAGAAAAACTGTTTTTT. Residues: CASTGTGTQEKLFF.

The V gene is TRBV4-3, the J gene TRBJ2-5, with 8 bases fitting TRBD1. The J call is in doubt because the DNA end fits TRBJ2-7 better. The CDR3 sequence is 15 residues long. Germline V gene data show CDR1 as LGHNA and CDR2 as YSLEER. In nucleotides, the CDR3 is TGCGCCAGCAGCCAAGACCCCAGGGGGCCGTACGAGCAGTACTTC. It specifies CASSQDPRGPYEQYF.

The chain is built from TRBV10-2 and TRBJ1-5; D is possibly TRBD1 (5 bases). V dropped 2 bases and J dropped 4 bases, with 6 bases sitting between them. This CDR3 comprises 13 residues. Germline CDR1 is WSHSY and CDR2 is SAAADI. CDR3 nucleotide sequence: TGCGCCAGCAGTGAGCAGGGTAATCAGCCCCAGCATTTT. The encoded protein is CASSEQGNQPQHF.

This chain connects TRBV19 to TRBJ1-1, with TRBD1 matching over 9 bases. V lost 3 bases and J lost 1; bases outside the gene matches: 3. Germline V lookup: CDR1 LNHDA, CDR2 SQIVND (reference sequence). The CDR3 has 15 residues. This CDR3 is CASSMPGQGNTEAFF. The CDR3 nucleotides are TGTGCCAGTAGTATGCCGGGACAGGGGAACACTGAAGCTTTCTTT.

The chain carries TRBV6-5 and TRBJ1-4; D is undetermined. Trimming shortened V by 6 bases and J by 0 bases, and 8 bases separated the two germline ends. This CDR3 has 14 amino acids. CDR1 and CDR2 from the germline V gene are MNHEY and SVGAGI. The DNA of the CDR3 is TGTGCCAGCAGGAGGTCTTCAACTAATGAAAAACTGTTTTTT. Protein product: CASRRSSTNEKLFF.

The chain joins TRBV7-9 to TRBJ2-1; TRBD2 matches 13 bases. The V segment lost 7 bases and the J segment 10 bases; nucleotides outside the gene matches: 10. CDR3 length: 15 residues. Per germline, CDR1 SEHNR and CDR2 FQNEAQ (reference sequence). This CDR3 is CASNAGLAGLSEQFF. CDR3 nucleotide sequence: TGTGCCAGCAACGCGGGACTAGCGGGATTGAGCGAGCAGTTCTTC.

The rearrangement uses TRBV4-2 and TRBJ2-3; D is perhaps TRBD2 (6 bases). CDR1 is LGHNA and CDR2 is YNFKEQ in the germline V gene. V was cut by 1 base and J by 3 bases, with 14 bases left in between. This CDR3 has 16 amino acids. CDR3 bases: TGTGCCAGCAGCCAAGTAACTAGCAGAATGACAGATACGCAGTATTTT. Its protein product is CASSQVTSRMTDTQYF.